This T cell receptor (beta chain) is drawn from a study of beta chain features in type 1 diabetes. General observations from the study: Insertions were fewer and deletions more numerous at VDJ junctions in type 1 diabetes patients. Moderately but significantly shorter TCRB CDR3s were found in Type 1 diabetes patients in all four CD4+ subsets. Relative to healthy donors, patients appeared to have naive, central memory and Treg TCRB repertoires that were more similar. With patients and controls alike, PCR might favor shorter templates to an equal degree.

CD45RO/CCR7/CD25/CD127/CD95/CD27 staining was used to isolate CD4+ naive, central memory, regulatory and stem cell-like memory cells by sorting. The CDR3 covers 16 residues. The germline V and J ends were trimmed by 0 bases and 6 bases, with 12 bases remaining between them. In germline, CDR1 is MNHEY, CDR2 SVGAGI. Expressed TCRB transcripts got sequenced, as all isolated RNA was reverse transcribed. Generated by immunoSEQ multiplex PCR, the TCRdb table keeps only in-frame clones and is missing some. The sample consists of 140,000 to 150,000 clones, about 13% of them appearing once. Details on this clone: Its matching antigen is unknown.

The sequence was collected from a man in his late teens or twenties with type 1 diabetes. The sequencing input was central memory CD4+ T cells from blood. The rearrangement joins TRBV6-5 to TRBJ1-6; D unclear. The CDR3, as DNA: TGTGCCAGCAGTTACTCCTTGGGCCTCGTTAATTCACCCCTCCACTTT. Amino acids: CASSYSLGLVNSPLHF.